The rows below give T cell receptor beta chains drawn from one sample of a study of shared clonotypes between healthy human individuals. Data came from immunoSEQ multiplex PCR; TCRdb stores just in-frame clones and leaves some out. Of 1.5 million to 1.9 million clones in the sample, approximately 98% are singletons; the top ten hold approximately 0.45%. The specimen sequenced was naive CD4+ T cells sorted from blood. The receptors were gathered from a man aged 30 to 39 in good health. Each CDR3 is given with its conserved first and last residue. D genes are given only for firm matches. The size entry is marked missing in some rows and otherwise reads once, few, many or a size class.

CDR3 protein	CDR3 DNA	clone size	D gene	V gene	J gene
CSVVFRRERYEQYF	TGCAGCGTTGTTTTTCGGCGGGAGCGATACGAGCAGTACTTC	once	TRBD2	TRBV29-1	TRBJ2-7
CASSLLMTGGNGYTF	TGTGCCAGCAGCCTCTTAATGACAGGGGGCAATGGCTACACCTTC	once	TRBD1	TRBV5-4	TRBJ1-2
CASSDQETQYF	TGTGCCAGCAGCGACCAAGAGACCCAGTACTTC	NA	NA	TRBV7-6	TRBJ2-5
CASIMSGAGRGYTF	TGTGCCAGCATTATGTCAGGGGCCGGTAGAGGCTACACCTTC	NA	NA	TRBV25-1	TRBJ1-2
CASSYLTSGNSEQFF	TGTGCCAGCAGTTACCTGACTAGCGGGAATTCTGAGCAGTTCTTC	NA	TRBD2	TRBV6-5	TRBJ2-1
CASSPREDSNQPQHF	TGTGCCAGCTCACCCAGGGAGGATAGCAATCAGCCCCAGCATTTT	NA	NA	TRBV18	TRBJ1-5
CASSLSVGEQFF	TGTGCCAGCAGCTTATCAGTTGGGGAGCAGTTCTTC	NA	NA	TRBV7-3	TRBJ2-1
CASTAAPSGEKLFF	TGTGCCAGCACCGCAGCCCCCTCGGGTGAAAAACTGTTTTTT	NA	NA	TRBV5-6	TRBJ1-4
CAISNSGSGNEQYF	TGTGCCATCAGTAATAGCGGGAGCGGGAACGAGCAGTACTTC	NA	TRBD2	TRBV10-3	TRBJ2-7
CATSRDLTHAFELFF	TGTGCCACCAGCAGAGATCTTACTCACGCCTTCGAGCTGTTTTTT	NA	NA	TRBV15	TRBJ2-2
CAWNLGLAGPYTGELFF	TGTGCCTGGAACCTGGGGTTGGCAGGGCCGTACACCGGGGAGCTGTTTTTT	NA	NA	TRBV30	TRBJ2-2
CASSLEREQYF	TGTGCCAGCAGCTTAGAGCGCGAGCAGTACTTC	NA	NA	TRBV7-2	TRBJ2-7
CASSNGLAGGRVLFF	TGTGCCAGCAGCAACGGACTAGCGGGAGGGCGAGTTCTGTTCTTC	NA	TRBD2	TRBV5-4	TRBJ2-1
CASSIRTSGRPYEQYF	TGTGCCAGTAGTATACGGACTAGCGGGCGGCCCTACGAGCAGTACTTC	NA	TRBD2	TRBV19	TRBJ2-7
CASSLTEETQYF	TGTGCCAGCAGCTTGACCGAAGAGACCCAGTACTTC	NA	NA	TRBV5-4	TRBJ2-5
CASSNSGTNTGELFF	TGTGCCAGTAGTAACAGCGGCACGAACACCGGGGAGCTGTTTTTT	NA	NA	TRBV19	TRBJ2-2
CASSLATGGARPYNEQFF	TGTGCCAGCAGCTTGGCCACGGGTGGGGCGCGTCCCTACAATGAGCAGTTCTTC	NA	NA	TRBV5-4	TRBJ2-1
CASSLGGFSYNEQFF	TGCGCCAGCAGCTTGGGCGGTTTCTCCTACAATGAGCAGTTCTTC	NA	NA	TRBV5-1	TRBJ2-1
CASSRPRQGHTGELFF	TGTGCCAGCAGCCGCCCAAGGCAGGGGCACACCGGGGAGCTGTTTTTT	NA	NA	TRBV7-6	TRBJ2-2
CASSFPASSYNEQFF	TGTGCCAGCAGCTTCCCCGCAAGCTCCTACAATGAGCAGTTCTTC	NA	NA	TRBV7-6	TRBJ2-1
CASSIGESYEQYF	TGTGCCAGTAGTATAGGAGAGTCCTACGAGCAGTACTTC	NA	NA	TRBV19	TRBJ2-7
CASRKTANYGYTF	TGTGCCAGCAGAAAAACAGCTAACTATGGCTACACCTTC	NA	NA	TRBV28	TRBJ1-2
CASSHLQDRGSEQYF	TGTGCCAGCTCACATCTGCAGGACAGGGGTTCCGAGCAGTACTTC	NA	TRBD1	TRBV18	TRBJ2-7
CAAGSGGPSYEQYF	TGTGCCGCAGGATCTGGGGGGCCTTCCTACGAGCAGTACTTC	NA	NA	TRBV27	TRBJ2-7
CSVDRLAGYNEQFF	TGCAGCGTTGACCGGCTAGCGGGTTACAATGAGCAGTTCTTC	NA	TRBD2	TRBV29-1	TRBJ2-1
CASTTQGSGANVLTF	TGTGCCAGCACAACACAGGGGTCTGGGGCCAACGTCCTGACTTTC	once	TRBD1	TRBV7-2	TRBJ2-6